This TCR beta chain was identified in a study of shared clonotypes between healthy human individuals. Unmatched junction bases numbered 14, after V lost 4 bases and J lost 4 bases. Germline CDR1 and CDR2: KGHSH and LQKENI. CDR3 length: 17 amino acids. Sequencing used immunoSEQ multiplex PCR; TCRdb keeps in-frame clones, though not all of them. The table records over a million clones, 95% to 99% of them present only once. The sequenced sample consisted of naive CD4+ T cells sorted from blood. Subset given: CD45RA+ positively selected. The chain has TRBV18 and TRBJ2-7; 9 bases are shared with TRBD1. This clonotype was sampled from a man in his thirties or forties in good health. CDR3 DNA sequence: TGTGCCAGCTCACGGGTTGACAGGGGGACGGTCCCTTACGAGCAGTACTTC. It yields the protein CASSRVDRGTVPYEQYF.